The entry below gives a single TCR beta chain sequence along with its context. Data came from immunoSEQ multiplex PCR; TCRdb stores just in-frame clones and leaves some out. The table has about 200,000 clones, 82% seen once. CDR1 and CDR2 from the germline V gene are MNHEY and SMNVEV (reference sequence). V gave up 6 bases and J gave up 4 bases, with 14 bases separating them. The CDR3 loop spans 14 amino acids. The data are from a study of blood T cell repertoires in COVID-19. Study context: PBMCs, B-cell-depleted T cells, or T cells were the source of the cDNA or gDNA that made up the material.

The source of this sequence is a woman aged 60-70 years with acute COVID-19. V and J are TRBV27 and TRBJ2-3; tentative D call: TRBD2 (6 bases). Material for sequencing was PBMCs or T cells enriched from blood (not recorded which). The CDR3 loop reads CASSPARRADTQYF. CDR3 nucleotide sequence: TGTGCCAGCAGCCCTGCCCGGAGGGCAGATACGCAGTATTTT.